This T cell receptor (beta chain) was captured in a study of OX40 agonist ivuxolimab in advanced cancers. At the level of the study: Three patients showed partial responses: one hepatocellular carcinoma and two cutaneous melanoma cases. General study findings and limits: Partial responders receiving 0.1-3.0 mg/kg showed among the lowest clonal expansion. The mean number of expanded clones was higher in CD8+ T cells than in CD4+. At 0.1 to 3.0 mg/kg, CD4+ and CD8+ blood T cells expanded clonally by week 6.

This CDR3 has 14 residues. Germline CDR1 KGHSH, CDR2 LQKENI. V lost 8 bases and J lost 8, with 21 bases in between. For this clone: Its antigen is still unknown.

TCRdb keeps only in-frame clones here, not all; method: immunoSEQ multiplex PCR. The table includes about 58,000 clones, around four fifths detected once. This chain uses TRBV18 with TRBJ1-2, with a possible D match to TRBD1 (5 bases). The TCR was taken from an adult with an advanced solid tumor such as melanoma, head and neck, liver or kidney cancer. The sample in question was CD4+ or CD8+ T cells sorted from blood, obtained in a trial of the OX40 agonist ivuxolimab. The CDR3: CASQSIVDSGGYTF. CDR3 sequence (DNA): TGTGCCAGCCAGTCCATAGTGGATTCAGGGGGCTACACCTTC.